This passage covers 12 T cell receptor beta chains from one sample sequenced in a study of regulatory T cells in long-lasting Graves disease. Indicated time point: newly diagnosed GD, antithyroid drugs for less than 3 months. PBMCs were the source of the RNA used for TCR sequencing. Both iRepertoire HTBI primers and Arm-PCR of CDR3 regions were used to build the TCR beta libraries. In TCRdb, the multiplex PCR reads were re-called with MiXCR into one record per CDR3 protein. The data contain 400,000 to 500,000 distinct CDR3 sequences, over 15% of them singletons. The same specimen was also included in a second study, on T cells in Graves' hyperthyroidism and ophthalmopathy.

This material consisted of peripheral blood mononuclear cells (PBMCs), taken at new diagnosis, from a patient treated with antithyroid drugs. Receptors were obtained from a woman aged 18-35 years with Graves disease.

This clonotype was seen many times. The chain joins TRBV7-2 to TRBJ2-1; TRBD2 matches at 7 bases. This CDR3 contains 16 residues. The V gene's germline CDR1 is SGHTA and CDR2 FQGNSA. V dropped 3 bases and J dropped 7; count of bases not matched to a gene: 12. DNA for the CDR3: TGTGCCAGCAGCTTTAGACCGGGACTAAGTGGTAATGAGCAGTTCTTC. This sequence encodes CASSFRPGLSGNEQFF.

This clonotype appeared many times. The chain couples TRBV7-9 to TRBJ1-1; tentative D call: TRBD1 (6 bases). This CDR3 spans 17 amino acids. Per the germline V gene, CDR1 is SEHNR and CDR2 is FQNEAQ (reference sequence). The V gene lost 5 bases and the J gene lost 5 bases, with 24 bases spanning the gap. In DNA form, the CDR3 reads TGTGCCAGCAGCCGCTACAGGGTCGGTCGGGCATTTACTGAAGCTTTCTTT. This translates into CASSRYRVGRAFTEAFF. Variable domain in full (rest from reference TRBV7-9 and TRBJ1-1): DTGVSQNPRHKITKRGQNVTFRCDPISEHNRLYWYRQTLGQGPEFLTYFQNEAQLEKSRLLSDRFSAERPKGSFSTLEIQRTEQGDSAMYLCASSRYRVGRAFTEAFFGQGTRLTVV.

This clonotype appeared many times. This sequence joins TRBV12-3 or TRBV12-4 and TRBJ1-6; D is unresolved. V lost 5 bases and J lost 4, with 9 bases in between. CDR3 length: 14 amino acids. The CDR3 nucleotides read TGTGCCAGCAGTCCGGACCGGTATAATTCACCCCTCCACTTT. This sequence encodes CASSPDRYNSPLHF.

This chain uses TRBV5-8 with TRBJ1-1, with 10 bases that match TRBD1. Germline-derived CDR1 and CDR2 are SGHTS and YDEGEE. The CDR3 consists of 15 residues. Trimming took 1 base from V and 4 from J; bases not matched to a gene: 4. CDR3 residues: CASSLLDRGITEAFF. Here the CDR3 DNA reads TGTGCCAGCAGCTTGCTGGACAGGGGGATCACTGAAGCTTTCTTT.

Turning to this clonotype: A much larger clone is a single base away; this may be a read error. The chain is built from TRBV12-3 or TRBV12-4 and TRBJ2-7; 12 bases align to TRBD2. This CDR3 has 17 amino acids. The CDR3 spells CASSLTSGRPLPYEQCF. The CDR3 DNA reads as TGTGCCAGCAGTTTAACTAGCGGGAGGCCACTTCCTTACGAGCAGTGCTTC.

This chain joins TRBV30 and TRBJ2-5; D possibly corresponds to TRBD2 (5 bases). The CDR3 consists of 15 residues. Germline V gives CDR1 GTSNPN, CDR2 SVGIG (reference sequence). Trimming stripped 2 bases from V and 4 bases from J, with 17 bases between. DNA for the CDR3: TGTGCCTGGAGTCCCACCCGAAAAGGGAGAGAGACCCAGTACTTC. It codes for CAWSPTRKGRETQYF.

This clonotype was seen at least ten times. The gene calls are TRBV12-5 and TRBJ2-1; 10 bases line up with TRBD2. Germline assignment: CDR1 LGHNT and CDR2 FRNRAP. The CDR3 contains 15 residues. The J segment lost 6 bases and the V segment lost 1 base, leaving 3 bases of the junction unmatched. The CDR3 region is CASGLGLAGANEQFF. Written as DNA, the CDR3 is TGTGCTAGTGGTTTGGGTCTAGCGGGAGCCAATGAGCAGTTCTTC.

This chain uses TRBV20-1 with TRBJ1-3; D ambiguous. Germline CDR1 reads DFQATT; CDR2 reads SNEGSKA (reference sequence). Trimming stripped 5 bases from V and 4 bases from J, with 6 bases between. This CDR3 is built from 11 residues. CDR3 sequence reads: CSAPKGNTIYF. CDR3 coding DNA: TGCAGTGCTCCGAAGGGAAACACCATATATTTT.

This clonotype was found many times. The chain has TRBV7-2 and TRBJ2-3; unclear D gene. Germline V gene lookup returns CDR1 SGHTA and CDR2 FQGNSA. CDR3 length: 14 amino acids. Deletions cut 2 bases from V and 6 bases from J, with 12 bases between. The chain's CDR3 is CASSLRLPEDTQYF. Written as DNA, the CDR3 is TGTGCCAGCAGCTTAAGGCTACCGGAGGATACGCAGTATTTT.

The rearrangement joins TRBV28 to TRBJ2-2; D is unclear. This CDR3 is built from 10 residues. Trimming removed 10 bases at V and 4 bases at J, with 4 bases between. The V gene's germline CDR1 is MDHEN and CDR2 SYDVKM. The CDR3 DNA sequence: TGTGCCATAGGCACCGGGGAGCTGTTTTTT. This gives the protein CAIGTGELFF.

The table lists this clonotype with many counts. The J gene is TRBJ2-3, the V gene TRBV27, with D perhaps TRBD2 (7 bases). This CDR3 has 15 residues. With 6 bases removed from V and 4 bases from J, the gap between germline ends came to 17 bases. Germline V lookup: CDR1 MNHEY, CDR2 SMNVEV (reference sequence). The CDR3 is CASSFLAGAADTQYF. The CDR3 DNA follows: TGTGCCAGCAGCTTCCTCGCGGGGGCGGCAGATACGCAGTATTTT.

At least ten counts were recorded for this clonotype. The V and J genes are TRBV7-8 and TRBJ2-2; D uncertain. Germline V gene data show CDR1 as SGHVS and CDR2 as FQNEAQ. The CDR3 sequence is 14 residues long. The germline V and J ends were trimmed by 1 base and 4 bases, with 7 bases remaining between them. In DNA, the CDR3 is TGTGCCAGCAGCTTAGACTTGGCCACCGGGGAGCTGTTTTTT. It is translated as CASSLDLATGELFF.